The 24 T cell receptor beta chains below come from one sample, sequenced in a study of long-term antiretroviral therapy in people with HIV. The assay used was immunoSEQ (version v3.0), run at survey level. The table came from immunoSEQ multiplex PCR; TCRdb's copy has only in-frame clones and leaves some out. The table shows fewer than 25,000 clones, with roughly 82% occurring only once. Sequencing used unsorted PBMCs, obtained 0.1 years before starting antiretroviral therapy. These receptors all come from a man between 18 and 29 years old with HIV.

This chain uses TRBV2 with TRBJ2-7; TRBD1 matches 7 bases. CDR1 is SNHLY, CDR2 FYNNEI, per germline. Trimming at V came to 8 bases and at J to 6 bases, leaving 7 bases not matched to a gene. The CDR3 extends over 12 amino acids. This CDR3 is CASFREGAEQYF. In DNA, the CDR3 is TGTGCCAGCTTTCGTGAGGGGGCCGAGCAGTACTTC.

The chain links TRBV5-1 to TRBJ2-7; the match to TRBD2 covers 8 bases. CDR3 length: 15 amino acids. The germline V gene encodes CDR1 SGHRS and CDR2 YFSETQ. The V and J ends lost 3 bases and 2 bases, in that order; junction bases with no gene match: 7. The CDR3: CASSSLSGGPYEQYF. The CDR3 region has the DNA TGCGCCAGCAGCTCCCTGTCGGGAGGGCCCTACGAGCAGTACTTC. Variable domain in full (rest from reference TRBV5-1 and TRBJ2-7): KAGVTQTPRYLIKTRGQQVTLSCSPISGHRSVSWYQQTPGQGLQFLFEYFSETQRNKGNFPGRFSGRQFSNSRSEMNVSTLELGDSALYLCASSSLSGGPYEQYFGPGTRLTVT.

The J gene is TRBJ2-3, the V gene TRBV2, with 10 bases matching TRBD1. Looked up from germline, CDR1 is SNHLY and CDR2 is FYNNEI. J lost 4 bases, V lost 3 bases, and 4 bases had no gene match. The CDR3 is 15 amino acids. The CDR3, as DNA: TGTGCCAGCAGTGAGCAAGGACAGGGGGCAGATACGCAGTATTTT. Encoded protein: CASSEQGQGADTQYF.

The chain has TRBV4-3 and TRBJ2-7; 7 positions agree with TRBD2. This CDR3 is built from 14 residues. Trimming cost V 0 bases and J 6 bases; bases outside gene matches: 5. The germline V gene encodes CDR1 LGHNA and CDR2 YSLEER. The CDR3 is CASSQDYTSVEQYF. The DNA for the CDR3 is TGCGCCAGCAGCCAAGATTATACTAGCGTCGAGCAGTACTTC.

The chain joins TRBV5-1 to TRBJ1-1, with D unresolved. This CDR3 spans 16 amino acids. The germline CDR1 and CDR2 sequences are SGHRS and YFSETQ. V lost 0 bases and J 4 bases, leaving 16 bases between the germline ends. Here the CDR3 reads CASSLVYAGLGTEAFF. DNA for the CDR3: TGCGCCAGCAGCTTGGTTTATGCAGGTCTGGGCACTGAAGCTTTCTTT. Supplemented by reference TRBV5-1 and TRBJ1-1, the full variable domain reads KAGVTQTPRYLIKTRGQQVTLSCSPISGHRSVSWYQQTPGQGLQFLFEYFSETQRNKGNFPGRFSGRQFSNSRSEMNVSTLELGDSALYLCASSLVYAGLGTEAFFGQGTRLTVV.

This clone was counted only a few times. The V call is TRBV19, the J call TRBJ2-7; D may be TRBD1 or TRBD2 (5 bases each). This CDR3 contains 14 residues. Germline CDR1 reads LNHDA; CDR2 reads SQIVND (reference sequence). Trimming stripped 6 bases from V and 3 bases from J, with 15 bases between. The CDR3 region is CASSTRDQIYEQYF. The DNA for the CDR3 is TGTGCCAGTAGCACTCGGGACCAGATCTACGAGCAGTACTTC.

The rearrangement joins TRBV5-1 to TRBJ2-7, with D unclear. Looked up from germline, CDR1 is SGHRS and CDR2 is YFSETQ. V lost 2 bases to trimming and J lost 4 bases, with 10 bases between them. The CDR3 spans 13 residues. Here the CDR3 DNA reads TGCGCCAGCAGCTTCTCGCCTTCATACGAGCAGTACTTC. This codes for CASSFSPSYEQYF.

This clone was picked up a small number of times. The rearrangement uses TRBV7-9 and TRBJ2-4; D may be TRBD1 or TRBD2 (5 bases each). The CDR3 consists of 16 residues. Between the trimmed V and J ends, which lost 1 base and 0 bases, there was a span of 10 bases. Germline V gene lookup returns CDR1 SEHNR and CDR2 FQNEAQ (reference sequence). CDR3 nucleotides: TGTGCCAGCAGCTTAGGGGCCGGGACAGCCAAAAACATTCAGTACTTC. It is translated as CASSLGAGTAKNIQYF.

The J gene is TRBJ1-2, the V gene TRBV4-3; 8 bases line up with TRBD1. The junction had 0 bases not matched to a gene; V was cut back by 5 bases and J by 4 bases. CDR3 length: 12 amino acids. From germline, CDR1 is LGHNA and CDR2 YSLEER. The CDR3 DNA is TGCGCCAGCAGCGGACAGGGCTATGGCTACACCTTC. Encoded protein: CASSGQGYGYTF.

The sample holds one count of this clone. The CDR3 reads CASSLARDRLNTEAFF. For the CDR3, the DNA is TGTGCCAGCAGCTTAGCCCGGGACAGATTGAACACTGAAGCTTTCTTT. This chain uses TRBV7-9 with TRBJ1-1, with 7 bases lining up with TRBD1. The junction had 4 bases not matched to a gene; V was cut back by 0 bases and J by 0 bases. The CDR3 sequence is 16 residues long. Germline values: CDR1 SEHNR, CDR2 FQNEAQ (reference sequence).

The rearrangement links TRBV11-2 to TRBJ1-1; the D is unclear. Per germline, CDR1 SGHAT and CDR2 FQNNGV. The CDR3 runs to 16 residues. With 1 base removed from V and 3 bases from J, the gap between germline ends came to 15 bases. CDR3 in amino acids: CASSLVPESRDTEAFF. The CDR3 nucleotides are TGTGCCAGCAGCTTAGTACCAGAAAGTCGGGACACTGAAGCTTTCTTT. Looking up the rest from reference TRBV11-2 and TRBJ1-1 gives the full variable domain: EAGVAQSPRYKIIEKRQSVAFWCNPISGHATLYWYQQILGQGPKLLIQFQNNGVVDDSQLPKDRFSAERLKGVDSTLKIQPAKLEDSAVYLCASSLVPESRDTEAFFGQGTRLTVV.

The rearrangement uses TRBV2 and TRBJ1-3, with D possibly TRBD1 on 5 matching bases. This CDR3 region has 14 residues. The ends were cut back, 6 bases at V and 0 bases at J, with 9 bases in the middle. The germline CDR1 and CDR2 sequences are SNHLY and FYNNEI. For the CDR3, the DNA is TGTGCCAGCAGGGGACTCTACTCTGGAAACACCATATATTTT. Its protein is CASRGLYSGNTIYF.

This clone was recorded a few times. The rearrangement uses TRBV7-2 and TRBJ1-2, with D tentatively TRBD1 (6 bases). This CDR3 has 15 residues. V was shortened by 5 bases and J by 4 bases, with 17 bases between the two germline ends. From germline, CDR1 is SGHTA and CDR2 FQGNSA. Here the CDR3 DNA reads TGTGCCAGCAGCCGTAATGCGGGACACACCTATGGCTACACCTTC. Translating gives CASSRNAGHTYGYTF.

The CDR3 bases are TGTGCCAGCAGCCAGGGGGACTATGGCTACACCTTC. Amino acids: CASSQGDYGYTF. The chain joins TRBV11-2 to TRBJ1-2, with TRBD1 matching over 7 bases. Germline V CDR1 and CDR2: SGHAT, FQNNGV. The CDR3 loop spans 12 amino acids. The V gene end was trimmed by 5 bases and the J gene end by 3 bases; junction bases not matched to a gene: 0.

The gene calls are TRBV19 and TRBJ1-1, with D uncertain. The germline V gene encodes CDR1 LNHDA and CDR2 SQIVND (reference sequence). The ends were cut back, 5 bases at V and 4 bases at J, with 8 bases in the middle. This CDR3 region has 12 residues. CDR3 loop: CASSHFGTEAFF. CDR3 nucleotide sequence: TGTGCCAGTAGTCACTTCGGCACTGAAGCTTTCTTT.

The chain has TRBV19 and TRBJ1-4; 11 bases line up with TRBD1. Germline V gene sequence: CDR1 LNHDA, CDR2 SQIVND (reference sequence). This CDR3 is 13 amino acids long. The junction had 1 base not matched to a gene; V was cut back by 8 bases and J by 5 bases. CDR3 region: CASGQGANEKLFF. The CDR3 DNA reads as TGTGCCAGTGGACAGGGGGCGAATGAAAAACTGTTTTTT.

In DNA, the CDR3 is TGTGCCAGCAGCCAAGCCACTCAAGACAAAAACATTCAGTACTTC. Its translation: CASSQATQDKNIQYF. The V gene is TRBV28, the J gene TRBJ2-4, with D unresolved. The CDR3 runs 15 residues. Germline CDR1 MDHEN, CDR2 SYDVKM. The V end lost 6 bases, the J end lost 3 bases, and 15 bases lay between the germline ends.

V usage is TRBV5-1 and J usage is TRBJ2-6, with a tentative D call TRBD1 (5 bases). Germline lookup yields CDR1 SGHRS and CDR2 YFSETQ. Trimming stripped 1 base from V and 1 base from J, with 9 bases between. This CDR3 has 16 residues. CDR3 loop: CASSLTSGSGANVLTF. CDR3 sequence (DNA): TGCGCCAGCAGCTTGACTTCAGGGTCTGGGGCCAACGTCCTGACTTTC.

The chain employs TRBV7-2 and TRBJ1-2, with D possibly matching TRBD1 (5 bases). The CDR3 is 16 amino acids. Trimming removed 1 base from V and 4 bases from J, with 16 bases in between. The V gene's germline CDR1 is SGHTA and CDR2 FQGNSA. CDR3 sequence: CASSLGTKGLGYGYTF. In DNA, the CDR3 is TGTGCCAGCAGCTTAGGGACCAAGGGGCTTGGCTATGGCTACACCTTC. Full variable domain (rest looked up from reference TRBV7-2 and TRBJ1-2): GAGVSQSPSNKVTEKGKDVELRCDPISGHTALYWYRQSLGQGLEFLIYFQGNSAPDKSGLPSDRFSAERTGGSVSTLTIQRTQQEDSAVYLCASSLGTKGLGYGYTFGSGTRLTVV.

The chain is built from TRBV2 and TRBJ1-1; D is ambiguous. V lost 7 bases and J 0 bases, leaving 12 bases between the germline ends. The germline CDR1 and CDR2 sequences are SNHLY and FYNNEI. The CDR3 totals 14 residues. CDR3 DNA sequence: TGTGCCAGCACGAGGGAACAGTTGAACACTGAAGCTTTCTTT. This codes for CASTREQLNTEAFF.

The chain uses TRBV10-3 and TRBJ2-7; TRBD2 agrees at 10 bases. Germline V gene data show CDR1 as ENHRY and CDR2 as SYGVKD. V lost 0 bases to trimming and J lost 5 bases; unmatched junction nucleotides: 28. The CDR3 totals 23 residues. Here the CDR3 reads CAISESRLDRSRLAGVFEDEQYF. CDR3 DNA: TGTGCCATCAGTGAGTCGCGTCTAGATCGCTCAAGGCTAGCGGGAGTTTTTGAGGACGAGCAGTACTTC.

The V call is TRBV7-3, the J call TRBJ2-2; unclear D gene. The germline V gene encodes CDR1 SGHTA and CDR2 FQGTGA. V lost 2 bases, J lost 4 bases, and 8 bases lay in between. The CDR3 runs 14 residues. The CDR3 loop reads CASSLEYGTGELFF. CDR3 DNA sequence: TGTGCCAGCAGCTTAGAGTACGGCACCGGGGAGCTGTTTTTT.

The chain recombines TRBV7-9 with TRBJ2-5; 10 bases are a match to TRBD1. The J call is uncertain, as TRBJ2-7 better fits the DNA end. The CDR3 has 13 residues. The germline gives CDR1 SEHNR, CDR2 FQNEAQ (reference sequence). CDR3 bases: TGTGCCAGCAATGACAGGGGGCCCTACGAGCAGTACTTC. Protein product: CASNDRGPYEQYF.

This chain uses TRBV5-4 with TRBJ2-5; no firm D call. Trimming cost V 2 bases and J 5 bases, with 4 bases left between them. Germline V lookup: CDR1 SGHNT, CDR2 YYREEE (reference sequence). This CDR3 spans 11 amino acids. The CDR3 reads CASSFSETQYF. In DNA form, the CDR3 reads TGTGCCAGCAGCTTTTCTGAGACCCAGTACTTC.